This T cell receptor beta chain is drawn from a study of blood T cell repertoires in COVID-19. For the study at large: Acute and convalescent COVID-19 specimens originated in the United States, Italy and Spain. PBMCs, B-cell-depleted T cells, or T cells provided the cDNA or gDNA that made up the material.

The authors' processing: Estimation of nucleated cell counts relied on the amplification of reference gene primers. The protocol was immunoSEQ multiplex PCR, while the TCRdb copy is restricted to in-frame clones and leaves out a portion. D and trimming were read from the DNA, whereas the V and J calls and clone size are those reported in that table. The data show around 130,000 clones, 80% to 85% seen once. Germline lookup yields CDR1 WNHNN and CDR2 SYGVQD (reference sequence). The CDR3 totals 17 residues. The J segment lost 5 bases and the V segment lost 6 bases, leaving 11 bases of the junction unmatched.

The TCR was taken from a man between 60 and 75 years old with acute or convalescent COVID-19. V is TRBV10-1 and J is TRBJ1-6; the match to TRBD1 covers 9 bases. Sequenced input: peripheral blood. As DNA, the CDR3 is TGCGCCAGCAGCGGTCGGGACAGGGACTCACATAATTCACCCCTCCACTTT. This encodes CASSGRDRDSHNSPLHF.